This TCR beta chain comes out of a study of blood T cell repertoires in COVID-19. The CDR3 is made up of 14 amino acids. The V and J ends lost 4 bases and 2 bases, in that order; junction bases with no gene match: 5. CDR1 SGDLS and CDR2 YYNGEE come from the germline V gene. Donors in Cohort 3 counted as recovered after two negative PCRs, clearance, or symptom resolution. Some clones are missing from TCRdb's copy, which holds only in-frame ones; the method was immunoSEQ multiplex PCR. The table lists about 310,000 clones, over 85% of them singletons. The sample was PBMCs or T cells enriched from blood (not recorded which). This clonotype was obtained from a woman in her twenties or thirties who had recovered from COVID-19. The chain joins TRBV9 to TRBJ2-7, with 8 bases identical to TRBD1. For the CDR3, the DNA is TGTGCCAGCAGCTATGGACAGGGACCCTACGAGCAGTACTTC. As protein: CASSYGQGPYEQYF.